This T cell receptor (beta chain) originates from a study of breast tumors, draining lymph nodes, adjacent tissues. General observations from the study: That most tumor T cells come from lymph nodes remained unproven. Findings are consistent with lymph node origin and intratumoral expansion of most tumor T cells. Tumor and nontumor repertoires were significantly more similar in luminal-like than in basal-like breast cancer. Compared with lymph nodes, tumors were less diverse; compared with nontumor tissue, more.

Breast cancer patients provided tissue from their axillary draining lymph nodes. From the multiplex PCR reads, TCRdb called clonotypes with MiXCR, one entry per CDR3 protein. The sample carries more than 85,000 distinct CDR3 sequences, about 20% recorded once. This clonotype was observed many times. Its antigen is not identified. The source is a female donor with breast cancer. Some clones in this sample may be carry-over from other donors' samples. Sequenced sample: axillary lymph node tissue.

CDR3 in DNA: TGTGCCATCACGCCGGGTCTCAATCAGCCCCAGCATTTT. Its translation: CAITPGLNQPQHF. This rearrangement joins TRBV10-3 to TRBJ1-5; D unresolved. The germline CDR1 and CDR2 sequences are ENHRY and SYGVKD. There are 13 residues in the CDR3. The V gene lost 7 bases and the J gene lost 3 bases, with 10 bases spanning the gap.